This TCR beta chain was retrieved from a study of blood T cell repertoires in COVID-19. Study context: Spain, Italy and the United States supplied samples that represented acute and convalescent COVID-19. From T cells, B-cell-depleted T cells, or PBMCs came the material, which was cDNA or gDNA.

The sample holds one count of this clone. The CDR3 is made up of 15 amino acids. Trimming took 7 bases from V and 4 from J; bases not matched to a gene: 10. The V gene's germline CDR1 is SGDLS and CDR2 YYNGEE. The authors' processing: Amplification of reference gene primers was used by the study to estimate nucleated cell counts. Clones were read by immunoSEQ multiplex PCR, and TCRdb kept only the in-frame ones, dropping some. Clonal size and the V and J genes are those of that table, whereas D and trimming came from the DNA. The sample holds 250,000 to 300,000 clones, approximately 86% seen once. The TCR comes from a man between 18 and 29 years old with active or convalescent COVID-19. This chain uses TRBV9 with TRBJ2-2; 7 nucleotides match TRBD2. Sequenced material: peripheral blood. The CDR3 reads CASAGGTTPTGELFF. The CDR3 DNA reads TGTGCCAGCGCTGGGGGGACTACCCCCACCGGGGAGCTGTTTTTT. Variable domain in full (rest from reference TRBV9 and TRBJ2-2): DSGVTQTPKHLITATGQRVTLRCSPRSGDLSVYWYQQSLDQGLQFLIQYYNGEERAKGNILERFSAQQFPDLHSELNLSSLELGDSALYFCASAGGTTPTGELFFGEGSRLTVL.